This T cell receptor beta chain was observed in a study of identical twins' blood T cells. Reared together, all three twin pairs probably met the same infectious agents and vaccines. One entry per CDR3 protein, called by TCRdb with MiXCR from the 5' RACE reads. The sample gives fewer than 450,000 distinct CDR3 sequences, roughly 27% of which show up once; around 5.6% is in the top ten. This TCR was recovered from a woman aged 18 to 55 in good health. Sample: PBMCs.

The CDR3 sequence is CAKGQGAPRDWPQHF. The CDR3 nucleotides read TGTGCCAAAGGACAGGGGGCCCCAAGGGATTGGCCCCAGCATTTT. This chain joins TRBV15 and TRBJ1-5, with 11 positions matching TRBD1. Per germline, CDR1 LNHNV and CDR2 YYDKDF (reference sequence). The CDR3 extends over 15 amino acids. After removal of 10 bases from V and 9 bases from J, the junction contained 14 bases not matched to a gene. The whole variable domain, remainder taken from reference TRBV15 and TRBJ1-5, is DAMVIQNPRYQVTQFGKPVTLSCSQTLNHNVMYWYQQKSSQAPKLLFHYYDKDFNNEADTPDNFQSRRPNTSFCFLDIRSPGLGDTAMYLCAKGQGAPRDWPQHFGDGTRLSIL.